These 20 T cell receptor beta chains were sequenced from one sample in a study of cytomegalovirus exposure and HLA in healthy donors. The PCR made use of 60 Vbeta and 13 Jbeta primers. The protocol was immunoSEQ multiplex PCR, while the TCRdb copy is restricted to in-frame clones and leaves out a portion. The table shows approximately 60,000 clones, with 80% to 85% occurring only once. Sequenced input: PBMCs. All receptors come from a young man in good health and CMV-seronegative.

The chain employs TRBV7-2 and TRBJ2-3, with TRBD1 matching over 8 bases. Germline CDR1 reads SGHTA; CDR2 reads FQGNSA. This CDR3 is 16 amino acids long. Trimming cost V 5 bases and J 6 bases; bases outside gene matches: 13. The DNA of the CDR3 is TGTGCCAGCAGCGCCCGTTCAGGGGGCGTTTTTGATACGCAGTATTTT. Its protein product is CASSARSGGVFDTQYF.

V usage is TRBV10-3 and J usage is TRBJ2-7; D is undetermined. V lost 2 bases, J lost 7 bases, and 15 bases lay in between. The CDR3 loop spans 14 amino acids. Germline values: CDR1 ENHRY, CDR2 SYGVKD. The CDR3 spells CAISEMSTPGEQYF. For the CDR3, the DNA is TGTGCCATCAGTGAGATGAGCACCCCTGGTGAGCAGTACTTC.

The table lists this clone with a count of one. The J gene is TRBJ2-1, the V gene TRBV7-2, with 9 bases that match TRBD1. Germline V gives CDR1 SGHTA, CDR2 FQGNSA. This CDR3 has 16 residues. The junction had 12 bases not matched to a gene; V was cut back by 4 bases and J by 8 bases. In nucleotides, the CDR3 is TGTGCCAGCAGCTCGCAAGGGACAGGGTCCTTCGATGAGCAGTTCTTC. Protein: CASSSQGTGSFDEQFF. Filled out from reference TRBV7-2 and TRBJ2-1, the complete variable domain reads GAGVSQSPSNKVTEKGKDVELRCDPISGHTALYWYRQSLGQGLEFLIYFQGNSAPDKSGLPSDRFSAERTGGSVSTLTIQRTQQEDSAVYLCASSSQGTGSFDEQFFGPGTRLTVL.

V usage is TRBV10-1 and J usage is TRBJ2-1; a possible D gene is TRBD2 (6 bases). Germline V CDR1 and CDR2: WNHNN, SYGVQD (reference sequence). This CDR3 has 12 amino acids. V dropped 6 bases and J dropped 11 bases, with 14 bases sitting between them. The chain's CDR3 is CASSGDSPKQFF. The CDR3 DNA sequence: TGCGCCAGCAGCGGGGACTCCCCAAAGCAGTTCTTC.

The chain joins TRBV13 to TRBJ2-1; TRBD2 aligns across 8 bases. The junction had 7 bases not matched to a gene; V was cut back by 2 bases and J by 1 base. Germline V CDR1 and CDR2: PRHDT, FYEKMQ (reference sequence). This CDR3 contains 17 residues. The CDR3 region is CASSLSPAGVSYNEQFF. The CDR3, as DNA: TGTGCCAGCAGCTTATCCCCAGCGGGAGTGTCCTACAATGAGCAGTTCTTC.

The rearrangement links TRBV4-2 to TRBJ2-1; D possibly corresponds to TRBD2 (5 bases). CDR1 is LGHNA, CDR2 YNFKEQ, per germline. The CDR3 sequence is 14 residues long. Trimming removed 0 bases from V and 9 bases from J, with 12 bases in between. CDR3 sequence reads: CASSQDSAPGEQFF. CDR3 sequence (DNA): TGTGCCAGCAGCCAAGATAGCGCACCGGGTGAGCAGTTCTTC.

The J gene is TRBJ2-7, the V gene TRBV5-1; D might be TRBD1 (5 bases). CDR1 and CDR2 from the germline V gene are SGHRS and YFSETQ. V lost 0 bases to trimming and J lost 3 bases, with 13 bases between them. The CDR3 length is 15 residues. CDR3 sequence (DNA): TGCGCCAGCAGCTTGGCAACAGGCTGGAACTACGAGCAGTACTTC. Its translation: CASSLATGWNYEQYF. The variable domain in full, completed from reference TRBV5-1 and TRBJ2-7, reads KAGVTQTPRYLIKTRGQQVTLSCSPISGHRSVSWYQQTPGQGLQFLFEYFSETQRNKGNFPGRFSGRQFSNSRSEMNVSTLELGDSALYLCASSLATGWNYEQYFGPGTRLTVT.

For the CDR3, the DNA is TGTGCCAGCAGCTTGATGTCTATCCAAGAGACCCAGTACTTC. The encoded protein is CASSLMSIQETQYF. The V call is TRBV5-5, the J call TRBJ2-5; D unclear. Looked up from germline, CDR1 is SGHKS and CDR2 is YYEKEE (reference sequence). The CDR3 covers 14 residues. The ends were cut back, 1 base at V and 1 base at J, with 8 bases in the middle.

The chain carries TRBV19 and TRBJ2-2; 8 positions agree with TRBD1. The J segment lost 2 bases and the V segment lost 5 bases, leaving 7 bases of the junction unmatched. The CDR3 extends over 16 amino acids. Germline-derived CDR1 and CDR2 are LNHDA and SQIVND (reference sequence). CDR3 residues: CASSSSGGGNTGELFF. In nucleotides, the CDR3 is TGTGCCAGTAGTTCTTCAGGGGGCGGTAACACCGGGGAGCTGTTTTTT.

The CDR3 sequence: CASSLETSGYEQYF. CDR3 DNA: TGTGCCAGCAGCTTAGAGACTAGCGGTTACGAGCAGTACTTC. V usage is TRBV6-1 and J usage is TRBJ2-7; the match to TRBD2 covers 9 bases. Trimming removed 6 bases from V and 4 bases from J; junction bases left unmatched: 7. There are 14 residues in the CDR3. Germline V CDR1 and CDR2: MNHNS, SASEGT.

This chain links TRBV28 with TRBJ2-6; TRBD1 agrees at 12 bases. The CDR3 is made up of 18 amino acids. The J segment lost 4 bases and the V segment lost 4 bases, leaving 8 bases of the junction unmatched. The germline gives CDR1 MDHEN, CDR2 SYDVKM. The CDR3 nucleotides are TGTGCCAGCAGTTCTCCTATGGGACAGGGGGCCGGGGCCAACGTCCTGACTTTC. Amino acid sequence: CASSSPMGQGAGANVLTF.

V gene TRBV18 combines with J gene TRBJ1-1; D is unresolved. Trimming stripped 0 bases from V and 3 bases from J, with 8 bases between. This CDR3 region has 14 residues. Germline CDR1 KGHSH, CDR2 LQKENI. The CDR3 reads CASSPPPGHTEAFF. Written as DNA, the CDR3 is TGTGCCAGCTCACCACCACCGGGTCACACTGAAGCTTTCTTT.

V is TRBV2 and J is TRBJ2-1; 7 bases fit TRBD1. Per germline, CDR1 SNHLY and CDR2 FYNNEI. The CDR3 is 15 amino acids. Germline trimming cut 6 bases from V and 6 bases from J; bases unmatched to any gene: 11. DNA for the CDR3: TGTGCCAGCAGAGAACCGGACAGGTCTAGCAATGAGCAGTTCTTC. Translation gives CASREPDRSSNEQFF.

The genes are TRBV19 and TRBJ1-4; TRBD1 is a possible D gene (5 bases). V gave up 6 bases and J gave up 5 bases, with 25 bases separating them. The length of the CDR3 is 18 residues. The germline V gene encodes CDR1 LNHDA and CDR2 SQIVND (reference sequence). The CDR3, as DNA: TGTGCCAGTAGCGAAGACAGCCCGGAAAGGCGCTTAAATGAAAAACTGTTTTTT. The encoded protein is CASSEDSPERRLNEKLFF.

This clone was seen only a few times. The chain recombines TRBV28 with TRBJ1-4; 11 bases line up with TRBD1. Germline V gene lookup returns CDR1 MDHEN and CDR2 SYDVKM. Germline trimming cut 3 bases from V and 7 bases from J; bases unmatched to any gene: 10. The CDR3 totals 17 residues. DNA of the CDR3: TGTGCCAGCAGTTTGGAAGGACAGGGGGCCCTTGGTGAAAAACTGTTTTTT. It codes for CASSLEGQGALGEKLFF.

This clone came up once. This chain links TRBV7-2 with TRBJ1-2, with a weak D call TRBD1 (6 bases). This CDR3 is built from 14 residues. Trimming left V 5 bases short and J 4 bases short, with 14 bases between. Germline V lookup: CDR1 SGHTA, CDR2 FQGNSA. The CDR3 sequence is CASSPTGQPYGYTF. The CDR3 DNA sequence: TGTGCCAGCAGCCCCACGGGACAACCCTATGGCTACACCTTC.

The chain is built from TRBV18 and TRBJ2-1; D might be TRBD1 (5 bases). Germline V gives CDR1 KGHSH, CDR2 LQKENI. V lost 4 bases and J lost 5, with 9 bases in between. This CDR3 has 13 residues. CDR3 in amino acids: CASSLDSDNEQFF. The CDR3 DNA reads as TGTGCCAGCTCACTTGACAGCGACAATGAGCAGTTCTTC.

The gene calls are TRBV25-1 and TRBJ1-1, with a tentative D call TRBD1 (6 bases). CDR1 and CDR2 from the germline V gene are MGHDK and SYGVNS. This CDR3 region has 17 residues. With 5 bases removed from V and 4 bases from J, the gap between germline ends came to 23 bases. DNA for the CDR3: TGTGCCAGCAGTATCTCGACGGGGGGCAGGGTCGCCACTGAAGCTTTCTTT. As protein: CASSISTGGRVATEAFF.

The genes are TRBV4-3 and TRBJ1-6; D is ambiguous. The CDR3 has 12 residues. The V end was cut by 0 bases, the J end by 16 bases, with 10 bases between. CDR1 is LGHNA and CDR2 is YSLEER in the germline V gene. The CDR3 loop is CASSQDLGPLHF. The CDR3 DNA is TGCGCCAGCAGCCAAGATTTGGGCCCACTCCACTTT.

This sequence joins TRBV19 and TRBJ1-1, with D possibly being TRBD1 (5 bases). Between the trimmed V and J ends, which lost 0 bases and 1 base, there was a span of 9 bases. CDR1 is LNHDA, CDR2 SQIVND, per germline (reference sequence). CDR3 length: 15 residues. DNA for the CDR3: TGTGCCAGTAGTATAGAAGGGGCGCCGAACACTGAAGCTTTCTTT. Translation gives CASSIEGAPNTEAFF.